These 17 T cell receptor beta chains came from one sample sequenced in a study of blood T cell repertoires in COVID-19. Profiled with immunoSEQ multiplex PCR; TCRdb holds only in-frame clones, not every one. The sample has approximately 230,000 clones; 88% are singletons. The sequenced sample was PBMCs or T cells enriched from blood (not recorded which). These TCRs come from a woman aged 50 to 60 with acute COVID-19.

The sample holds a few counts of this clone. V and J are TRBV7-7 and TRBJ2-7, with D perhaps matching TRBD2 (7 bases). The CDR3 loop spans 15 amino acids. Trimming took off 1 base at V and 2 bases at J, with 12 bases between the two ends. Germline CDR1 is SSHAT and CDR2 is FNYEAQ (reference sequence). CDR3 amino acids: CASSLGGGETYEQYF. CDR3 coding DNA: TGTGCCAGCAGCTTAGGAGGGGGGGAGACCTACGAGCAGTACTTC.

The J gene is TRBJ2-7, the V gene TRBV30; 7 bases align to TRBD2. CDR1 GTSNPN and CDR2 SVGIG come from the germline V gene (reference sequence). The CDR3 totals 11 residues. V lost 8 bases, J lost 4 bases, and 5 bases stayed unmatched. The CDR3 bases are TGTGCCGGATTAGCGGGTTACGAGCAGTACTTC. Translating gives CAGLAGYEQYF.

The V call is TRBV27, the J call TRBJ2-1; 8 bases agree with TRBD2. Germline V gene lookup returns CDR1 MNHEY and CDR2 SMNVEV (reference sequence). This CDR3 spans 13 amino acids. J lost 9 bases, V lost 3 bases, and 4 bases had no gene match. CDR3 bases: TGTGCCAGCAGTTTGATCCGGGGGGGTGAGCAGTTCTTC. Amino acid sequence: CASSLIRGGEQFF.

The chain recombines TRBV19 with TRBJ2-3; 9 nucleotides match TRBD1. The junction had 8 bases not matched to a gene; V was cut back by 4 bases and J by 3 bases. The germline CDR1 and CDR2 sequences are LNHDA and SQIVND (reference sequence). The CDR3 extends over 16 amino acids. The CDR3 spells CASSTKDRGGTDTQYF. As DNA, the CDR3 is TGTGCCAGTAGTACGAAGGACAGGGGAGGTACAGATACGCAGTATTTT.

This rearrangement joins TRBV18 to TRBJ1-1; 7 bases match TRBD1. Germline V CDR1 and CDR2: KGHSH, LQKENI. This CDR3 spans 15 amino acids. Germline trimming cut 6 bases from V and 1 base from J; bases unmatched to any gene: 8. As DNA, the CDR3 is TGTGCCAGCTCGACATGGGGACAGAAGAACACTGAAGCTTTCTTT. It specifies CASSTWGQKNTEAFF.

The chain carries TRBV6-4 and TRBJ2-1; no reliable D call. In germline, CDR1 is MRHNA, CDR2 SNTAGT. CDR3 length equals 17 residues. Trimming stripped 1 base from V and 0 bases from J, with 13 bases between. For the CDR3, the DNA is TGTGCCAGCAGTGACTACCCCGATCATAGCTCCTACAATGAGCAGTTCTTC. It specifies CASSDYPDHSSYNEQFF.

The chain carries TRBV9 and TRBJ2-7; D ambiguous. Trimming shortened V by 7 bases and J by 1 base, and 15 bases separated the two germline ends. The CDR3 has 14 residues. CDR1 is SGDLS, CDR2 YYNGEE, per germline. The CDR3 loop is CASGPQVNSYEQYF. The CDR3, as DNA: TGTGCCAGCGGGCCGCAGGTCAATTCCTACGAGCAGTACTTC.

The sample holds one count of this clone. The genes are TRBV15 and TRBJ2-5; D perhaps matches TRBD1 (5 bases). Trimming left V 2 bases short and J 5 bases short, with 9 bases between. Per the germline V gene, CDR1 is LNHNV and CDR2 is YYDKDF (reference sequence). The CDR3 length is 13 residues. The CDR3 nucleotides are TGTGCCACCAGCAGACAGGGTCGGGAGACCCAGTACTTC. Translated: CATSRQGRETQYF. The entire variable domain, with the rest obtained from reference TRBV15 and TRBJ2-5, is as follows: DAMVIQNPRYQVTQFGKPVTLSCSQTLNHNVMYWYQQKSSQAPKLLFHYYDKDFNNEADTPDNFQSRRPNTSFCFLDIRSPGLGDTAMYLCATSRQGRETQYFGPGTRLLVL.

CDR3 nucleotide sequence: TGTGCCAGTAGTTATTCAGGGTACGAGCAGTACTTC. Residues: CASSYSGYEQYF. V gene TRBV19 combines with J gene TRBJ2-7; D might be TRBD1 (5 bases). Germline CDR1 LNHDA, CDR2 SQIVND (reference sequence). V lost 5 bases, J lost 4 bases, and 9 bases lay in between. This CDR3 region has 12 residues.

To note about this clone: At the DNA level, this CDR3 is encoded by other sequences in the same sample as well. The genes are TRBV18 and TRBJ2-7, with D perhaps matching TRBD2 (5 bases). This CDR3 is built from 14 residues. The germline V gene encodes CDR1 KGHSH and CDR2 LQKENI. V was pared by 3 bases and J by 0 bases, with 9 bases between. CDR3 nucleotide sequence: TGTGCCAGCTCACCCGGACTTAGCTCCTACGAGCAGTACTTC. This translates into CASSPGLSSYEQYF.

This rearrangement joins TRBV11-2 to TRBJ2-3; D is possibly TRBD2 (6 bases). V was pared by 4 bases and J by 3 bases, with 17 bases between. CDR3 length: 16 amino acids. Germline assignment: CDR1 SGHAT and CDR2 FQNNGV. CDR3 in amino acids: CASSSRPGSGTDTQYF. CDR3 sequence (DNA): TGTGCCAGCAGCTCCCGTCCCGGGAGCGGGACAGATACGCAGTATTTT.

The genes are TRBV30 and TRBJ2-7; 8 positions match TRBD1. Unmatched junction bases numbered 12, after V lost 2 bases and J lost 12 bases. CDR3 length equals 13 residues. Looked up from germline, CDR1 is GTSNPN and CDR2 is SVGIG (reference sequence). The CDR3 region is CAWSLNLQGDLYF. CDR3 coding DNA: TGTGCCTGGAGTCTAAACCTACAGGGGGACCTGTACTTC.

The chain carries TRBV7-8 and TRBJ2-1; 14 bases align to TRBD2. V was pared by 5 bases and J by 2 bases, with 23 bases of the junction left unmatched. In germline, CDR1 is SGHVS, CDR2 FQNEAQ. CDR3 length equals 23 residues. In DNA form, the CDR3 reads TGTGCCAGCAGCCATTTCCCGTCCGATCCTCCTGGGACTAGCGGGAGAGCCTACAATGAGCAGTTCTTC. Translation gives CASSHFPSDPPGTSGRAYNEQFF.

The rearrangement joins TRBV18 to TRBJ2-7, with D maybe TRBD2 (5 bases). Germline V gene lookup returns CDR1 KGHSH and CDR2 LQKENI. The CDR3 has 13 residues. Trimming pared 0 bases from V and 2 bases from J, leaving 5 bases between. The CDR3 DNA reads TGTGCCAGCTCACCACCCGGGACCTACGAGCAGTACTTC. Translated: CASSPPGTYEQYF.

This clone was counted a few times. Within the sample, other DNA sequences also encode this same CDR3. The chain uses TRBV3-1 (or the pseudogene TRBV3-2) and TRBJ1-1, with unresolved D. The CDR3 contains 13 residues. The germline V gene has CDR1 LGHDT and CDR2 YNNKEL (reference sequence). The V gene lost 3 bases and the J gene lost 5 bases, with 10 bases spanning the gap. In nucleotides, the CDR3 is TGTGCCAGCAGCCAGGTCCGGGGTACTGAAGCTTTCTTT. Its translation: CASSQVRGTEAFF.

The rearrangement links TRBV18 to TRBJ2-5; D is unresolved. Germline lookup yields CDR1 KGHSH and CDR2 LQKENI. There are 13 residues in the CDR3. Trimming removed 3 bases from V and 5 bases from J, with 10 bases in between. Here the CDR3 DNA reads TGTGCCAGCTCACCCGGAGCAATGGAGACCCAGTACTTC. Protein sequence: CASSPGAMETQYF.

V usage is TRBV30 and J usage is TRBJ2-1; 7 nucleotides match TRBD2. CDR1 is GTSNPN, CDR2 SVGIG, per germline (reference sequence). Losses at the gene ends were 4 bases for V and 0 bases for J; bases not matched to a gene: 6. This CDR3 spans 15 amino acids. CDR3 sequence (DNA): TGTGCCTGGAATACCGAGCGGGACTCCTACAATGAGCAGTTCTTC. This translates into CAWNTERDSYNEQFF.